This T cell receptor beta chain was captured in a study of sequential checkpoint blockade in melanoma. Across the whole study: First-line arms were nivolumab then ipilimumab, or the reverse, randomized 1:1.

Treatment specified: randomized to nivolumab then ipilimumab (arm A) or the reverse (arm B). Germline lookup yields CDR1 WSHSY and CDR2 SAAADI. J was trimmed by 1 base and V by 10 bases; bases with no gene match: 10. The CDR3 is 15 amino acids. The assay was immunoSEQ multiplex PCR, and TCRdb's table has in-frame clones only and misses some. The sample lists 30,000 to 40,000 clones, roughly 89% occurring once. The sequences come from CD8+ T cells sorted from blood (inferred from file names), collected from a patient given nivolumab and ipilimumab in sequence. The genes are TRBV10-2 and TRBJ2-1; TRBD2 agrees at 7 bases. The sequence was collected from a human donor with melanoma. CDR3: CATKPSGGSYNEQFF. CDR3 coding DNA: TGCGCCACCAAACCTAGCGGAGGATCCTACAATGAGCAGTTCTTC.